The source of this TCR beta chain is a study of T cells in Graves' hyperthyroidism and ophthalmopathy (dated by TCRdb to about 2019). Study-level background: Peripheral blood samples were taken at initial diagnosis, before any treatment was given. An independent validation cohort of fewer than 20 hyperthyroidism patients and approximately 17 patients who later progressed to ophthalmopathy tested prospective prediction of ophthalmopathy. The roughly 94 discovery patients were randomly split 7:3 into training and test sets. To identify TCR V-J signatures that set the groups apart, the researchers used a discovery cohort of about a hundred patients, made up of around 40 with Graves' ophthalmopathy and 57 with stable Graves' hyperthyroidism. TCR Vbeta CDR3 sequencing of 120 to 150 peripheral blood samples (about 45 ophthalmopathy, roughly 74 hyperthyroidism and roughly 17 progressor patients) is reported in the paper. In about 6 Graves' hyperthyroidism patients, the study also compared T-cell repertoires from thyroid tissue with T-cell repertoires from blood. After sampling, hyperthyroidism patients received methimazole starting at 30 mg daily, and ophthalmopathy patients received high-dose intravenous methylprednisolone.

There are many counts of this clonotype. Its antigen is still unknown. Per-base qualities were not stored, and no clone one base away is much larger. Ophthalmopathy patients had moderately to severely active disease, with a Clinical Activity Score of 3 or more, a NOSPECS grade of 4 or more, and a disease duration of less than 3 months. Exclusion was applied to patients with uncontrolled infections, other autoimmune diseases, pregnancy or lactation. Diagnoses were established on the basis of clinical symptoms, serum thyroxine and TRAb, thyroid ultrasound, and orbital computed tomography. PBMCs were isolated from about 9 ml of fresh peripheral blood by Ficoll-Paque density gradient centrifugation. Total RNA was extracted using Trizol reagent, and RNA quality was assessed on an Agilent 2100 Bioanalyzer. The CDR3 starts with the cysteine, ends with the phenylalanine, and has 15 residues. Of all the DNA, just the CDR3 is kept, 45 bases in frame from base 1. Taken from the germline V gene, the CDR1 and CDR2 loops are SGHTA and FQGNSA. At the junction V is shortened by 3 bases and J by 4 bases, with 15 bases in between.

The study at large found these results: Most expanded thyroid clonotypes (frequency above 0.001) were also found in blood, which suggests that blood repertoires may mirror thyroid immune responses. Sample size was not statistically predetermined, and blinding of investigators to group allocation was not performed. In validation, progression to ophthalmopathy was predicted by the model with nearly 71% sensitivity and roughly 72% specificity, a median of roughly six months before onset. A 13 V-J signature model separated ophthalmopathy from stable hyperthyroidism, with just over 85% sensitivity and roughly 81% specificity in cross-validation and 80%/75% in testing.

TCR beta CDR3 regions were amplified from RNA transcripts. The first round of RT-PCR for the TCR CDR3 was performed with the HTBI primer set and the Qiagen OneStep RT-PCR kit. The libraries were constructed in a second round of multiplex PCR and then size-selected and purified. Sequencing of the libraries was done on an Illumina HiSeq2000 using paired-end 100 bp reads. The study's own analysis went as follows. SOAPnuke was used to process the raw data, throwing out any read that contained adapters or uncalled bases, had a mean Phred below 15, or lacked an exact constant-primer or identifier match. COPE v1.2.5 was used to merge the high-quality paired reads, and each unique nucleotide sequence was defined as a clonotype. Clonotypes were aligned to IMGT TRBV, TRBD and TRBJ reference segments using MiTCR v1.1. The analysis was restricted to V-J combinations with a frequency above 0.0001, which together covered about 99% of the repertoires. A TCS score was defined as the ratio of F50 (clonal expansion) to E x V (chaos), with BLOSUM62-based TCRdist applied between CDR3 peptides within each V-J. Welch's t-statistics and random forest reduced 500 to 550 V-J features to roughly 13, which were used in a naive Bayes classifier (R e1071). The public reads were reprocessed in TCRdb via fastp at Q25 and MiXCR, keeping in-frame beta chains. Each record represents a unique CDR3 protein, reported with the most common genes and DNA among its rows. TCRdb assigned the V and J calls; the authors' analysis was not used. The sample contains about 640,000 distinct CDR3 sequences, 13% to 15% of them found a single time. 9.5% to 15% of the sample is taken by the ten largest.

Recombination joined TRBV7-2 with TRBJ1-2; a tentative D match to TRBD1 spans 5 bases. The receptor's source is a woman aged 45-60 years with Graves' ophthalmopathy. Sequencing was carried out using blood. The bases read TGTGCCAGCAGCTTTCCTGCAGGGATGGTCTATGGCTACACCTTC. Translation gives CASSFPAGMVYGYTF.